This T cell receptor beta chain originates from a study of CD8+ T cells in alopecia areata (dated by TCRdb to the late 2010s). With respect to the entire study: In both human patients and the C3H/HeJ mouse model, the study applied high-throughput TCRbeta sequencing to look at T cell clonal expansion in alopecia areata. The RNA source kit depended on sample type: the PAXgene miRNA kit for fixed scalp, the miRNeasy kit for PBMCs, and the RNeasy kit for mouse skin. On the human side, TCRbeta sequencing was run on scalp tissue and on sorted CD4+ and CD8+ peripheral blood T cells from healthy controls and from alopecia areata patients with either patchy or totalis/universalis disease. TCRbeta CDR3 regions were amplified by immunoSEQ multiplex PCR with 35 Vbeta forward and 13 Jbeta reverse primers. Scalp clonality was compared among normal scalp (n=4), patchy alopecia areata scalp (n=8), and alopecia totalis/universalis scalp (n=8). General study outcomes and caveats: Unlike mouse skin, where gammadelta T cells dominate, normal human skin contains resident alphabeta T cells that get sequenced too, which complicates analysis of the scalp TCR repertoire. Higher clonality and more expanded CD8+ clones were observed in lesional scalp than in normal scalp, particularly in alopecia totalis/universalis, a finding suggestive of antigenic drive. Shared TCR sequences between patients were less evident than in mice, which may be partly attributable to HLA diversity in the patient population.

Note on this clone: Its target antigen remains unknown. Base qualities are not recorded, but no much larger clone differs from it by a single base.

The cysteine opens and the phenylalanine closes a CDR3 of 14 amino acids. CDR3 DNA only is kept here, 42 bases in frame from base 1. Unmatched junction bases come to 3, with V trimmed by 5 bases and J by 3 bases. CDR1 PRHDT and CDR2 FYEKMQ are derived from the germline V gene (reference sequence). The library was obtained by the immunoSEQ multiplex PCR assay. RNA was extracted from all samples and reverse transcribed into cDNA as template for TCR sequencing. SuperScript III was used for first-strand cDNA synthesis, primed with a 2:1 mix of oligo-dT and random hexamers. Amplification bias was assessed with a synthetic immune receptor repertoire, and residual bias was removed computationally. The paper's processing steps were these. After raw reads were preprocessed to remove errors, the CDR3 was defined following IMGT conventions as running from the conserved cysteine to phenylalanine. To get clonality, Shannon entropy was normalized by log2 of the number of productive unique TCRs and the result was subtracted from 1. Whether scalp clones were CD4 or CD8 was inferred by matching scalp TCRbeta sequences against CD4 and CD8 repertoires sorted from blood. The source is immuneACCESS, and TCRdb retained only in-frame sequences with V and J called. Part of the clones is not carried over; for the studies checked, unresolved V genes explain less than half of this, and the remainder is unexplained. V, J and clone size derive from that table, while D and trimming were established from the DNA sequence. In this sample the table shows around 60,000 clones, roughly 46% of which occur a single time. Clones ranked in the top ten supply approximately 50% of the sample.

Peripheral blood and lesional scalp punch biopsies were obtained from patients with alopecia areata. PBMCs were separated by density centrifugation and stained for CD3, CD4 and CD8, after which CD4+ and CD8+ T cells were sorted on a FACSAria. The untreated alopecia areata patients were recruited through a multicenter biomarker study. For 4 to 6 biomarker-study patients, blood CD8+ T cells were further sorted into NKG2D-low and NKG2D-high fractions. The sample was NKG2D-low CD8+ T cells sorted from blood. Explained via the paper, the cell subset or site label denotes: sorted CD8+ NKG2D-low blood T cells. The chain couples TRBV13 to TRBJ2-7, with 11 junctional bases fitting TRBD2. This clonotype originated in a human donor with alopecia areata. The DNA sequence follows: TGTGCCAGCAGCGTTAGCGGGGGGGACTACGAGCAGTACTTC. The encoded protein is CASSVSGGDYEQYF.